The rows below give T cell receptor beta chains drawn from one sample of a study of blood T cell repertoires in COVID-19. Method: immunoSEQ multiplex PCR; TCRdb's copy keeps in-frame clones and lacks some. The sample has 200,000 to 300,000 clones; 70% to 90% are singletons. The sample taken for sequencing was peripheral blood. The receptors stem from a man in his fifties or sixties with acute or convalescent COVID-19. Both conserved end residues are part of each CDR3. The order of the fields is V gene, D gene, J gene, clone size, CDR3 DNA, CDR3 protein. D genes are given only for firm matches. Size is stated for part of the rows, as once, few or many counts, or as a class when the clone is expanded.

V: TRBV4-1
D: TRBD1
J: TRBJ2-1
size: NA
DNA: TGCGCCAGCAGCCAAGGGATTATTCGACAGGGGGCCTACAATGAGCAGTTCTTC
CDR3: CASSQGIIRQGAYNEQFF

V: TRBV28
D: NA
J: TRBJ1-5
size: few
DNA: TGTGCCAGCAGTCCGGGCCGTGCAGGGTTTTATCAGCCCCAGCATTTT
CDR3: CASSPGRAGFYQPQHF

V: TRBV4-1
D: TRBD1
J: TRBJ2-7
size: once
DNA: TGCGCCAGCAGCCACCGACAGGGTTACTACGAGCAGTACTTC
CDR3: CASSHRQGYYEQYF

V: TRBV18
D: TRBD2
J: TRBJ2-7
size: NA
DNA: TGTGCCAGCTCACCACGGGTTAGCGGGAAAGTTGCGGGCGAGCAGTACTTC
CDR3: CASSPRVSGKVAGEQYF

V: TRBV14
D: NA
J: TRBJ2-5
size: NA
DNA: TGTGCCAGCAGCCAGGGAGCCTCGGAGACCCAGTACTTC
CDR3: CASSQGASETQYF

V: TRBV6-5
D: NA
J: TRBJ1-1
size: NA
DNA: TGTGCCAGCAGCCGGGACTTTCGTATGAACACTGAAGCTTTCTTT
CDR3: CASSRDFRMNTEAFF

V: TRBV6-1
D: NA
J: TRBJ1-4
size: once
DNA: TGTGCCAGCAGTGAAGGCTCGGTAGCAACTAATGAAAAACTGTTTTTT
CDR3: CASSEGSVATNEKLFF

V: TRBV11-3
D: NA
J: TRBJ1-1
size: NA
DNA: TGTGCCAGCAGCTTTGAGGGGGGGAGAACTGAAGCTTTCTTT
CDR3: CASSFEGGRTEAFF

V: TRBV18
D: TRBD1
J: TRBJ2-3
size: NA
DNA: TGTGCCAGCTCACCAAGTAGACAGGGCTACACAGATACGCAGTATTTT
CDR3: CASSPSRQGYTDTQYF

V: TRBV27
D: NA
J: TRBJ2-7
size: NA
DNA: TGTGCCAGCAGCTTGTATTCGGCCTACGAGCAGTACTTC
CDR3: CASSLYSAYEQYF

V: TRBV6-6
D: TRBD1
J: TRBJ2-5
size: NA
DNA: TGTGCCAGCAGGGAACAGACAGGGTCATACTTC
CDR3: CASREQTGSYF

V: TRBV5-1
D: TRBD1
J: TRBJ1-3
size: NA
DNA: TGCGCCAGCAGCTTGGACAGGGGCCCCGGACGTACTGGAAACACCATATATTTT
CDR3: CASSLDRGPGRTGNTIYF

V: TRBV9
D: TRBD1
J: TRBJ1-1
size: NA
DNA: TGTGCCAGCAGCGGATTTAGCCCGGGACAGGGGTACACTGAAGCTTTCTTT
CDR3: CASSGFSPGQGYTEAFF

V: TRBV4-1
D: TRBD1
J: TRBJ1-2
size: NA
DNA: TGCGCCAGCAGCCGAGGGACAGGGATAACCTATGGCTACACCTTC
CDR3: CASSRGTGITYGYTF

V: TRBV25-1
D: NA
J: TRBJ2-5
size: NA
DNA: TGTGCCAGCAGTCAGGGGGAGACCCAGTACTTC
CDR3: CASSQGETQYF

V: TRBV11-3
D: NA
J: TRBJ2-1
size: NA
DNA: TGTGCCAGCAGCTTCACAGACTCCTACAATGAGCAGTTCTTC
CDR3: CASSFTDSYNEQFF

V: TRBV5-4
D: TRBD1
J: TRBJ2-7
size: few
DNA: TGTGCCAGCAGCTTGGGGGCCCGGGACAGTACCTACGAGCAGTACTTC
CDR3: CASSLGARDSTYEQYF

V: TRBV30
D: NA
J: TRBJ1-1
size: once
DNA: TGTGCCTGGAGGCGGCTCGGAATGGAGGGCACTGAAGCTTTCTTT
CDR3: CAWRRLGMEGTEAFF

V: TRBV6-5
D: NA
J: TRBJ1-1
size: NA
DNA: TGTGCCAGCAGTTACTCGATCGCCGGGGGCACTGAAGCTTTCTTT
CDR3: CASSYSIAGGTEAFF

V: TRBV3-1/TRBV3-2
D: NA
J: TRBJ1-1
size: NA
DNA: TGTGCCAGCAGCCTCGCAGGGATTGAAGCTTTCTTT
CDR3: CASSLAGIEAFF

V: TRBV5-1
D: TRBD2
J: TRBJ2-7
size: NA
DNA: TGCGCCAGCAGCAGTACTAGCGGGGGGAAAAACGAGCAGTACTTC
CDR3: CASSSTSGGKNEQYF

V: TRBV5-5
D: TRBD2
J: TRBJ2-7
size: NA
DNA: TGTGCCAGCAGCCCACCAGCGGGAAGCTCCTACGAGCAGTACTTC
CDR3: CASSPPAGSSYEQYF

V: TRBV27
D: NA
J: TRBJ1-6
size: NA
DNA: TGTGCCAGCGGGAAGGGAGAGTATAATTCACCCCTCCACTTT
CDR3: CASGKGEYNSPLHF

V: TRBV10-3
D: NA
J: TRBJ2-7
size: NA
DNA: TGTGCCATCTCCAGGACAGTCCTCTACGAGCAGTACTTC
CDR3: CAISRTVLYEQYF

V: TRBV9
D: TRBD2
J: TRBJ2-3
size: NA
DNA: TGTGCCAGCAGCGACAGACTAGCGAGCGTTGCAGATACGCAGTATTTT
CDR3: CASSDRLASVADTQYF

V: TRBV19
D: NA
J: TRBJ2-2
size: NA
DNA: TGTGCCAGTAGTATTGACTTAGTATACGGGGAGCTGTTTTTT
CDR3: CASSIDLVYGELFF

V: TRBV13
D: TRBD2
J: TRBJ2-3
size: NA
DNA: TGTGCCAGCAGCTTACTAGCGGGAGGCACAGATACGCAGTATTTT
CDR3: CASSLLAGGTDTQYF

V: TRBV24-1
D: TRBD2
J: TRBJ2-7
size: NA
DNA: TGTGCCACCAGTGCCGGGGGGACCTCCTACGAGCAGTACTTC
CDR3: CATSAGGTSYEQYF

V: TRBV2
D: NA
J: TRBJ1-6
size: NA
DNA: TGTGCCAGCAGTGGAGAACAGGAGTCCTATAATTCACCCCTCCACTTT
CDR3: CASSGEQESYNSPLHF

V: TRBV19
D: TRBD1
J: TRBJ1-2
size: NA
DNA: TGTGCCAGTAGTGGCTACAGGGGGGACTCTGGCGGCTACACCTTC
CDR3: CASSGYRGDSGGYTF

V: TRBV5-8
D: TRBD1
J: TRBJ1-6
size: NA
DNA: TGTGCCAGCAGCTTCCGGGACAGACATAATTCACCCCTCCACTTT
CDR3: CASSFRDRHNSPLHF